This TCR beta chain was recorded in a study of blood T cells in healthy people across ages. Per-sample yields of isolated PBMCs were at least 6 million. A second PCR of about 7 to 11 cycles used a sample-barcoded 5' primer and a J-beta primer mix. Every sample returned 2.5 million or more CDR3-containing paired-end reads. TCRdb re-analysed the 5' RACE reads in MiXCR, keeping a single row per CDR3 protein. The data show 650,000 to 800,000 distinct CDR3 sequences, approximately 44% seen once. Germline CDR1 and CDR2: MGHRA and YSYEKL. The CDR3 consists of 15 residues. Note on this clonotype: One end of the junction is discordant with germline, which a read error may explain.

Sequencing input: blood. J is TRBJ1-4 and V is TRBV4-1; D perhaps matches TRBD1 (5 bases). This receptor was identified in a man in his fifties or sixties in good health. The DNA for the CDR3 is TGCACCAGCAGCCCTCAGGGCTACGGGGATGAAAAACTGTTTTTT. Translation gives CTSSPQGYGDEKLFF.